This T cell receptor beta chain emerged from a study of blood T cell repertoires in COVID-19. TCRdb's table, derived via immunoSEQ multiplex PCR, lists solely in-frame clones and lacks some. Of about 200,000 clones in the sample, about 83% were seen once. The CDR3 is made up of 15 amino acids. Germline V lookup: CDR1 SGHVS, CDR2 FNYEAQ. The V gene end was trimmed by 2 bases and the J gene end by 5 bases; junction bases not matched to a gene: 6. Specimen: PBMCs or T cells enriched from blood (not recorded which). The TCR comes from a woman in her forties or fifties who had been exposed to COVID-19. The rearrangement uses TRBV7-6 and TRBJ2-5; the match to TRBD2 covers 9 bases. The CDR3 nucleotides are TGTGCCAGCAGCTTACCAGCGGGGGGCCGGGAGACCCAGTACTTC. Translating gives CASSLPAGGRETQYF.